The 19 T cell receptor beta chains below were found in one sample sequenced in a study of blood T cell repertoires in COVID-19. Generated by immunoSEQ multiplex PCR, the TCRdb table keeps only in-frame clones and is missing some. Among 150,000 or so clones, 82% were seen once, and the ten largest hold around 15%. The sample consisted of peripheral blood. Every receptor here comes from a human donor with acute or convalescent COVID-19. The donor label of this sample is uncertain.

V and J are TRBV5-1 and TRBJ1-4; 7 nucleotides align to TRBD1. The length of the CDR3 is 14 residues. Germline V gene sequence: CDR1 SGHRS, CDR2 YFSETQ. Losses at the gene ends were 4 bases for V and 8 bases for J; bases not matched to a gene: 8. In DNA, the CDR3 is TGCGCCAGCAGCATAGGGACAGTCAGGGAAAAACTGTTTTTT. Translating gives CASSIGTVREKLFF.

The CDR3 nucleotides are TGCAGTGCTAGTCTAGCGGGCACAGATACGCAGTATTTT. It translates to CSASLAGTDTQYF. This sequence joins TRBV20-1 and TRBJ2-3; 7 positions agree with TRBD2. Germline CDR1 is DFQATT and CDR2 is SNEGSKA (reference sequence). V was clipped by 3 bases and J by 1 base; unmatched bases: 1. This CDR3 has 13 amino acids.

The CDR3 region has the DNA TGTGCCAGCAGCCCGGGGGGGCCCCGTGCCGGGGAGCTGTTTTTT. Amino acids: CASSPGGPRAGELFF. The chain employs TRBV5-4 and TRBJ2-2; 8 positions agree with TRBD2. The CDR3 extends over 15 amino acids. Germline CDR1 SGHNT, CDR2 YYREEE (reference sequence). The junction had 8 bases not matched to a gene; V was cut back by 4 bases and J by 6 bases.

A word on this clone: Additional DNA sequences in this sample encode the identical CDR3. V and J are TRBV5-5 and TRBJ2-2; 7 nucleotides match TRBD1. Trimming removed 3 bases from V and 1 base from J; junction bases left unmatched: 9. The CDR3 covers 17 residues. Germline CDR1 reads SGHKS; CDR2 reads YYEKEE (reference sequence). CDR3 amino acids: CASSSHNRGLNTGELFF. As DNA, the CDR3 is TGTGCCAGCAGCTCCCATAACAGGGGTTTGAACACCGGGGAGCTGTTTTTT.

The chain uses TRBV29-1 and TRBJ1-4, with D hard to call. V lost 7 bases and J 3 bases, leaving 9 bases between the germline ends. CDR3 length: 12 amino acids. In germline, CDR1 is SQVTM, CDR2 ANQGSEA. CDR3 in DNA: TGCAGCGGCGGTCGGGCTAATGAAAAACTGTTTTTT. It specifies CSGGRANEKLFF.

V usage is TRBV20-1 and J usage is TRBJ1-2; D gene ambiguous. The CDR3 covers 11 residues. Germline-derived CDR1 and CDR2 are DFQATT and SNEGSKA (reference sequence). Trimming removed 5 bases from V and 1 base from J, with 5 bases in between. CDR3 DNA: TGCAGTGCTGACAATAACTATGGCTACACCTTC. Its protein product is CSADNNYGYTF.

This clone has a single count. The chain uses TRBV30 and TRBJ2-5; 7 bases map to TRBD1. J was trimmed by 5 bases and V by 3 bases; bases with no gene match: 9. The CDR3 is 14 amino acids. Germline assignment: CDR1 GTSNPN and CDR2 SVGIG (reference sequence). This CDR3 reads CAWSPKGAGETQYF. The CDR3 bases are TGTGCCTGGAGCCCTAAGGGGGCAGGGGAGACCCAGTACTTC.

The rearrangement joins TRBV7-9 to TRBJ2-3; no firm D call. Trimming took 1 base from V and 4 from J, leaving 9 bases between them. CDR3 length: 14 amino acids. Germline CDR1 SEHNR, CDR2 FQNEAQ (reference sequence). The CDR3 DNA is TGTGCCAGCAGCTTAGTTGCCACTTCAGATACGCAGTATTTT. It codes for CASSLVATSDTQYF.

The chain employs TRBV14 and TRBJ2-5; a possible D gene is TRBD1 (5 bases). Trimming pared 0 bases from V and 7 bases from J, leaving 15 bases between. The CDR3 has 15 residues. Germline V lookup: CDR1 SGHDN, CDR2 FVKESK. The CDR3 loop is CASSQDAGPTGTQYF. The CDR3 coding sequence is TGTGCCAGCAGCCAAGATGCAGGGCCTACGGGGACCCAGTACTTC.

This chain uses TRBV7-9 with TRBJ1-1, with D uncertain. The CDR3 totals 14 residues. Trimming shortened V by 5 bases and J by 4 bases, and 14 bases separated the two germline ends. Germline V gives CDR1 SEHNR, CDR2 FQNEAQ (reference sequence). CDR3 amino acids: CASSRGGLTTEAFF. The CDR3 DNA reads as TGTGCCAGCAGCCGCGGAGGGCTTACCACTGAAGCTTTCTTT.

The rearrangement links TRBV19 to TRBJ1-2; 8 nucleotides match TRBD1. V lost 6 bases, J lost 2 bases, and 2 bases stayed unmatched. Germline loops: CDR1 LNHDA, CDR2 SQIVND (reference sequence). The CDR3 has 13 residues. The CDR3 nucleotides read TGTGCCAGTAGCAGGGGGCCCAACTATGGCTACACCTTC. Its translation: CASSRGPNYGYTF.

Of note for this clone: The identical CDR3 is also encoded by other nucleotide sequences in the sample. J is TRBJ2-7 and V is TRBV3-1 (or the pseudogene TRBV3-2); D unresolved. This CDR3 comprises 12 residues. Germline-derived CDR1 and CDR2 are LGHDT and YNNKEL (reference sequence). V dropped 3 bases and J dropped 3 bases, with 6 bases sitting between them. The CDR3 coding sequence is TGTGCCAGCAGCCAGGCCGACTACGAGCAGTACTTC. It yields the protein CASSQADYEQYF.

This clone was seen ten or more times. DNA of the CDR3: TGTGCCAGCAGCTTAGAAGCGTCAGCCTATGGCTACACCTTC. It codes for CASSLEASAYGYTF. V usage is TRBV11-2 and J usage is TRBJ1-2; D remains unclear. From germline, CDR1 is SGHAT and CDR2 FQNNGV. There are 14 residues in the CDR3. Trimming cost V 0 bases and J 4 bases, with 9 bases left between them.

The chain has TRBV6-2 or TRBV6-3 and TRBJ1-2, with 7 bases that match TRBD1. From germline, CDR1 is MNHEY and CDR2 SVGEGT. The CDR3 has 13 amino acids. The J segment lost 5 bases and the V segment lost 6 bases, leaving 6 bases of the junction unmatched. CDR3 residues: CASSDTGDYGYTF. CDR3 nucleotide sequence: TGTGCCAGCAGCGATACAGGGGATTATGGCTACACCTTC.

In nucleotides, the CDR3 is TGCGCCAGCAGCTCGACAGGAAACACCGGGGAGCTGTTTTTT. This encodes CASSSTGNTGELFF. V is TRBV5-1 and J is TRBJ2-2; the D gene is possibly TRBD1 (6 bases). The CDR3 spans 14 residues. V was pared by 3 bases and J by 2 bases, with 8 bases between. CDR1 and CDR2 from the germline V gene are SGHRS and YFSETQ. The variable domain in full, completed from reference TRBV5-1 and TRBJ2-2, reads KAGVTQTPRYLIKTRGQQVTLSCSPISGHRSVSWYQQTPGQGLQFLFEYFSETQRNKGNFPGRFSGRQFSNSRSEMNVSTLELGDSALYLCASSSTGNTGELFFGEGSRLTVL.

V gene TRBV14 combines with J gene TRBJ1-2; possible D gene TRBD1, 6 bases. The CDR3 loop spans 13 amino acids. Germline V lookup: CDR1 SGHDN, CDR2 FVKESK. Trimming removed 2 bases at V and 6 bases at J, with 10 bases between. The CDR3 sequence: CASSQWGGNGYTF. The CDR3 DNA is TGTGCCAGCAGCCAATGGGGGGGCAATGGCTACACCTTC.

The table lists this clone with a count of one. This chain uses TRBV18 with TRBJ1-5, with 9 positions matching TRBD1. Germline loops: CDR1 KGHSH, CDR2 LQKENI. The CDR3 length is 15 residues. J lost 6 bases, V lost 3 bases, and 6 bases had no gene match. The CDR3 DNA follows: TGTGCCAGCTCACCGATACAGGGGGCCGGTCAGCCCCAGCATTTT. Protein: CASSPIQGAGQPQHF.

This chain's CDR3 is CASSLGGGASYEQYF. In DNA, the CDR3 is TGTGCCAGCAGCTTAGGTGGCGGGGCCTCCTACGAGCAGTACTTC. The chain has TRBV7-9 and TRBJ2-7, with a possible D match to TRBD2 (6 bases). The CDR3 consists of 15 residues. CDR1 SEHNR and CDR2 FQNEAQ come from the germline V gene (reference sequence). Trimming cost V 1 base and J 0 bases, with 10 bases left between them.

The J gene is TRBJ2-3, the V gene TRBV5-1, with TRBD2 identical over 15 bases. The CDR3 runs 19 residues. Trimming removed 1 base from V and 5 bases from J; junction bases left unmatched: 11. Germline CDR1 reads SGHRS; CDR2 reads YFSETQ. CDR3 sequence reads: CASSLRTSGGAKVLDTQYF. DNA for the CDR3: TGCGCCAGCAGCTTGCGGACTAGCGGGGGGGCCAAAGTCTTAGATACGCAGTATTTT.